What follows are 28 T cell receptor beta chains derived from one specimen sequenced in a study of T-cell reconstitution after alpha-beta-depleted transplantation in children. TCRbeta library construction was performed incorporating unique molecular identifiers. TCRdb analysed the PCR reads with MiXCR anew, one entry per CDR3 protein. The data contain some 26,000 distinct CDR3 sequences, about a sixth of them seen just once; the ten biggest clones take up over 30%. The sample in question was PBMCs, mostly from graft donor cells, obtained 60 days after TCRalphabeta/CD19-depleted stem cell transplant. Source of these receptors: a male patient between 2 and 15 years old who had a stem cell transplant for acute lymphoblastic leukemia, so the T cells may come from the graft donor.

In DNA form, the CDR3 reads TGTGCCAGCAGCCCCTGGGACGGCAGCACAGATACGCAGTATTTT. Encoded protein: CASSPWDGSTDTQYF. The J gene is TRBJ2-3, the V gene TRBV5-5; either TRBD1 or TRBD2 may supply D (5 bases each). The CDR3 extends over 15 amino acids. Germline loops: CDR1 SGHKS, CDR2 YYEKEE (reference sequence). With 4 bases removed from V and 0 bases from J, the gap between germline ends came to 12 bases.

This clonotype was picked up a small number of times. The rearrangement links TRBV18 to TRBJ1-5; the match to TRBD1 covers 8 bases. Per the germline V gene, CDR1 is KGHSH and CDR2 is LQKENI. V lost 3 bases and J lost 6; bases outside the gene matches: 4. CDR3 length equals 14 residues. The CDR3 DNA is TGTGCCAGCTCACCGACAGGGGAGAGTCAGCCCCAGCATTTT. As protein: CASSPTGESQPQHF.

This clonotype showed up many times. This CDR3 is CSARDAGTGGYEQYF. For the CDR3, the DNA is TGCAGTGCTAGAGATGCCGGGACAGGGGGGTACGAGCAGTACTTC. The chain carries TRBV20-1 and TRBJ2-7, with 11 nucleotides matching TRBD1. The V gene end was trimmed by 0 bases and the J gene end by 4 bases; junction bases not matched to a gene: 5. The germline CDR1 and CDR2 sequences are DFQATT and SNEGSKA (reference sequence). The CDR3 covers 15 residues.

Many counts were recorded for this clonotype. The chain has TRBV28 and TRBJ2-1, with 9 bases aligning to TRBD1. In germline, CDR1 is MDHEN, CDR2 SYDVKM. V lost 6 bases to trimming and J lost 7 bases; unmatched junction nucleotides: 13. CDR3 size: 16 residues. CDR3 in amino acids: CASRDSGTGLENEQFF. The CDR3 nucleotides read TGTGCCAGCAGGGATTCCGGGACAGGGTTGGAAAATGAGCAGTTCTTC.

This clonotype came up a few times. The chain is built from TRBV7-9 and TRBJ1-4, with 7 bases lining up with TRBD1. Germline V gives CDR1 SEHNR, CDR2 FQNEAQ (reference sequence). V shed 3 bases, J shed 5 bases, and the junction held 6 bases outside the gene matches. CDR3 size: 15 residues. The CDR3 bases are TGTGCCAGCAGCTTCGGACAGGCGGGGAATGAAAAACTGTTTTTT. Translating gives CASSFGQAGNEKLFF.

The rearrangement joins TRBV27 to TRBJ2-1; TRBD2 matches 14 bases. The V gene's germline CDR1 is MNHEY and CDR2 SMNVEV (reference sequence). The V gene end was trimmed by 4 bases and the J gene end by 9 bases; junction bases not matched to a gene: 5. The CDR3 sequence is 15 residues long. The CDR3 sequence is CASSWGLAGVGEQFF. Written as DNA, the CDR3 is TGTGCCAGCAGTTGGGGACTAGCGGGGGTAGGTGAGCAGTTCTTC.

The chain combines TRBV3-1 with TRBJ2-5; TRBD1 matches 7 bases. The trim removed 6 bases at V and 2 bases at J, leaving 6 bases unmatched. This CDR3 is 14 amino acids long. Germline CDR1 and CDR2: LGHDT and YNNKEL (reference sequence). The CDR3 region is CASRGTAIQETQYF. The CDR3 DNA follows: TGTGCCAGCAGAGGGACAGCGATACAAGAGACCCAGTACTTC.

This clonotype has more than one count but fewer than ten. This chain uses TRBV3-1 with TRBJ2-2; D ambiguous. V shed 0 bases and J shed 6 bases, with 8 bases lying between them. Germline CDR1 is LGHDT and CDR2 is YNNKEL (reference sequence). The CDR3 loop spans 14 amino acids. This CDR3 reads CASSQDGRAGELFF. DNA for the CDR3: TGTGCCAGCAGCCAAGATGGTAGGGCCGGGGAGCTGTTTTTT.

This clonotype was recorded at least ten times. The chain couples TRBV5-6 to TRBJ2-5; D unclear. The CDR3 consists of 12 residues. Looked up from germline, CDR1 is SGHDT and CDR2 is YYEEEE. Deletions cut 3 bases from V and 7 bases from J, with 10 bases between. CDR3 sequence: CASSYVAGTQYF. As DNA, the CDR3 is TGTGCCAGCAGCTACGTGGCCGGGACCCAGTACTTC.

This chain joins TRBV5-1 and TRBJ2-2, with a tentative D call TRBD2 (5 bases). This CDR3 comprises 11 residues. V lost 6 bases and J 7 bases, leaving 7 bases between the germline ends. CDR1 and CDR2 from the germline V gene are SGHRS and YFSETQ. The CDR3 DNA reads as TGCGCCAGCACCCGGGGCGGGGAGCTGTTTTTT. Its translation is CASTRGGELFF.

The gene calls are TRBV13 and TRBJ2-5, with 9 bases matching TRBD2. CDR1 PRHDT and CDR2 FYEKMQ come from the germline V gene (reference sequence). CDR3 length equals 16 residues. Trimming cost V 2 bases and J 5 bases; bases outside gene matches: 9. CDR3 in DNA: TGTGCCAGCAGCTTAAGACGGGCGGGGGGGGTCGAGACCCAGTACTTC. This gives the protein CASSLRRAGGVETQYF.

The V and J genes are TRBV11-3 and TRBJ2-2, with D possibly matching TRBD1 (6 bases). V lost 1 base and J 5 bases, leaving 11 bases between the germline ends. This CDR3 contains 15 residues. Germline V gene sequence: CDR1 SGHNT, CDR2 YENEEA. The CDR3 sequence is CASSLASGVTGELFF. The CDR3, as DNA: TGTGCCAGCAGCTTAGCATCAGGGGTAACCGGGGAGCTGTTTTTT.

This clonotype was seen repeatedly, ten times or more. CDR3 protein: CASSPWTETEAFF. The CDR3 nucleotides read TGTGCCAGCAGTCCCTGGACAGAAACTGAAGCTTTCTTT. The chain couples TRBV6-2 or TRBV6-3 to TRBJ1-1; D might be TRBD1 (6 bases). Deletions cut 5 bases from V and 5 bases from J, with 12 bases between. The V gene's germline CDR1 is MNHEY and CDR2 SVGEGT. The CDR3 length is 13 residues.

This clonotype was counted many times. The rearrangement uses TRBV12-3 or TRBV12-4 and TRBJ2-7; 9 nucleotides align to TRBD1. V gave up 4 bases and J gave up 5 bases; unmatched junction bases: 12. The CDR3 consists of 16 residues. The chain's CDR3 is CASSSTNGQGSHEQYF. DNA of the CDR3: TGTGCCAGCAGTTCCACCAACGGACAGGGGAGCCACGAGCAGTACTTC.

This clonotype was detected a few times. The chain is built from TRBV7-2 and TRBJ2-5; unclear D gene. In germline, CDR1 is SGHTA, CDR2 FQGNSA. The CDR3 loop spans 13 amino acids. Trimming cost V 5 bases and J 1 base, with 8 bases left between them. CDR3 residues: CASSASPQETQYF. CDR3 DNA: TGTGCCAGCAGCGCCAGCCCCCAAGAGACCCAGTACTTC.

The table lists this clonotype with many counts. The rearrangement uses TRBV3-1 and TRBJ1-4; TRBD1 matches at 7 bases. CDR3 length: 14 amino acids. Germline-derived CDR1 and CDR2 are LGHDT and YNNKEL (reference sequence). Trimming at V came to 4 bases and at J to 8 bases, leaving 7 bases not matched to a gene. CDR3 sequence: CASSPPGQAEKLFF. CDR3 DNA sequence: TGTGCCAGCAGCCCTCCCGGACAGGCGGAAAAACTGTTTTTT.

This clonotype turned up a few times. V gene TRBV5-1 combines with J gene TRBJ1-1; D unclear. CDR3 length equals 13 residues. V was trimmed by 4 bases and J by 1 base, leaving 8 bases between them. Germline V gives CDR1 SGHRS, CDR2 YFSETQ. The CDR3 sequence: CASSRDPNTEAFF. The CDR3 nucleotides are TGCGCCAGCAGCCGCGACCCGAACACTGAAGCTTTCTTT.

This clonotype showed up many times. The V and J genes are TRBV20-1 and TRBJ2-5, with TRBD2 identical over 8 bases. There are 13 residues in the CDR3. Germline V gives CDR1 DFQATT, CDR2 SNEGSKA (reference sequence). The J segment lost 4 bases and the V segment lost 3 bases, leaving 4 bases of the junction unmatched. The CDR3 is CSASGGAVETQYF. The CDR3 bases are TGCAGTGCTAGCGGGGGGGCCGTAGAGACCCAGTACTTC.

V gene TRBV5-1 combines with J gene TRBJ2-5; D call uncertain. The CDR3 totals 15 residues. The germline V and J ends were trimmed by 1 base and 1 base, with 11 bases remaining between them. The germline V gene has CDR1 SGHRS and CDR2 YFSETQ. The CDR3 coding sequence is TGCGCCAGCAGCTTGCGAGCATCCGGCCAAGAGACCCAGTACTTC. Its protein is CASSLRASGQETQYF. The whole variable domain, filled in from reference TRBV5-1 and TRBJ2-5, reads KAGVTQTPRYLIKTRGQQVTLSCSPISGHRSVSWYQQTPGQGLQFLFEYFSETQRNKGNFPGRFSGRQFSNSRSEMNVSTLELGDSALYLCASSLRASGQETQYFGPGTRLLVL.

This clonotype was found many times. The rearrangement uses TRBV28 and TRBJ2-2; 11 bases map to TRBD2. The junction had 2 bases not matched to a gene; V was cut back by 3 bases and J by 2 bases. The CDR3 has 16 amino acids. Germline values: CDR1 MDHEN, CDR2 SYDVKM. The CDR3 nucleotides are TGTGCCAGCAGTTTCGGACTAGCGGGTAACACCGGGGAGCTGTTTTTT. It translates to CASSFGLAGNTGELFF.

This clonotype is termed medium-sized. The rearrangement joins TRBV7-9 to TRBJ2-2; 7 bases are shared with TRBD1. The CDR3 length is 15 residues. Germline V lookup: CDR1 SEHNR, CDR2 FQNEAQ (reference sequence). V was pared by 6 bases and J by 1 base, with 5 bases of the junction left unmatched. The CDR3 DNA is TGTGCCAGCAGGTCGACAGGGATGAACACCGGGGAGCTGTTTTTT. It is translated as CASRSTGMNTGELFF.

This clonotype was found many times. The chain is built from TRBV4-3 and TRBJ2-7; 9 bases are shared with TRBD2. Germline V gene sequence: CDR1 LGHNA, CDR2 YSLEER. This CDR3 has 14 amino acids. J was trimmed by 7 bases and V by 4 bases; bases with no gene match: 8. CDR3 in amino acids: CASSPKRGVGEQYF. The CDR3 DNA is TGCGCCAGCAGCCCGAAGCGGGGGGTAGGGGAGCAGTACTTC.

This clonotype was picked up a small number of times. In DNA, the CDR3 is TGTGCCAGCAGCCAAAAAACGAGGGGCAGGGGGGATACGCAGTATTTT. Its translation: CASSQKTRGRGDTQYF. The V call is TRBV3-1, the J call TRBJ2-3; 7 nucleotides line up with TRBD1. This CDR3 is built from 16 residues. Trimming took 2 bases from V and 6 from J; bases not matched to a gene: 11. Germline CDR1 LGHDT, CDR2 YNNKEL (reference sequence).

CDR3 in amino acids: CSVINGTNYNEQFF. The CDR3 DNA reads as TGCAGCGTTATTAACGGGACTAATTACAATGAGCAGTTCTTC. V gene TRBV29-1 combines with J gene TRBJ2-1, with TRBD2 matching over 7 bases. After removal of 5 bases from V and 4 bases from J, the junction contained 8 bases not matched to a gene. Germline assignment: CDR1 SQVTM and CDR2 ANQGSEA. The CDR3 contains 14 residues.

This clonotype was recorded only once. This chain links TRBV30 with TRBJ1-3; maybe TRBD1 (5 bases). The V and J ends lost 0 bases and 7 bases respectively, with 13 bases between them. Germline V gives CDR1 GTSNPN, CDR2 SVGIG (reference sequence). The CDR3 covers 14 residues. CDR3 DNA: TGTGCCTGGAGTGTAGTAGGGGCTTCTAACACCATATATTTT. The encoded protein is CAWSVVGASNTIYF.

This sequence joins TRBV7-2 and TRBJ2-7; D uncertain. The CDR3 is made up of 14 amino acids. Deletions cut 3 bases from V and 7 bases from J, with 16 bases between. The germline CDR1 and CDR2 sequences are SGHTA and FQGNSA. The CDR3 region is CASSFDIGPGEQYF. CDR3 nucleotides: TGTGCCAGCAGCTTCGACATTGGCCCGGGTGAGCAGTACTTC.

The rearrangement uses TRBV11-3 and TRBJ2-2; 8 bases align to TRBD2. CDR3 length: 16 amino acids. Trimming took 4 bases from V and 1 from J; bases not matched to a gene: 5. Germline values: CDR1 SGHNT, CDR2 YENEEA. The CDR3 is CASSSLGLVNTGELFF. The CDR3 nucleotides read TGTGCCAGCAGCTCCCTGGGACTAGTGAACACCGGGGAGCTGTTTTTT. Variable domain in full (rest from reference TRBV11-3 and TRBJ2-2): EAGVVQSPRYKIIEKKQPVAFWCNPISGHNTLYWYLQNLGQGPELLIRYENEEAVDDSQLPKDRFSAERLKGVDSTLKIQPAELGDSAVYLCASSSLGLVNTGELFFGEGSRLTVL.

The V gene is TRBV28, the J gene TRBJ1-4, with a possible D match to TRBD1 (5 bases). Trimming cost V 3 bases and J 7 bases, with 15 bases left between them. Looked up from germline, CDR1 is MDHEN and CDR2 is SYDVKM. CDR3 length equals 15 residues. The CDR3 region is CASSLNSPGGEKLFF. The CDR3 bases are TGTGCCAGCAGTTTGAACAGCCCGGGGGGTGAAAAACTGTTTTTT.